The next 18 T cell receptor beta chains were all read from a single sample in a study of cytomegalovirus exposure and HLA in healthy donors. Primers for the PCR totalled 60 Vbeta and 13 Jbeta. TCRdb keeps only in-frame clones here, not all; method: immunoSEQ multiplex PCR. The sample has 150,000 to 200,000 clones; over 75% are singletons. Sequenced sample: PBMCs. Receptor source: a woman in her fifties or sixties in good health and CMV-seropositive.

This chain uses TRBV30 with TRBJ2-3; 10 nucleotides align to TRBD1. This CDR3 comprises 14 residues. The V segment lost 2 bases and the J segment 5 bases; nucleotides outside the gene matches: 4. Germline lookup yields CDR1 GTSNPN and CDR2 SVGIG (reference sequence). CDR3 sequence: CAWSRQGAKDTQYF. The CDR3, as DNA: TGTGCCTGGAGTAGACAGGGGGCAAAAGATACGCAGTATTTT.

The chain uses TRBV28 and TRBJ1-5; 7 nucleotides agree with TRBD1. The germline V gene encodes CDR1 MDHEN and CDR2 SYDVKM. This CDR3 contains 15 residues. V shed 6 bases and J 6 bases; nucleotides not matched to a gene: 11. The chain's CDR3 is CASSPTGRGGQPQHF. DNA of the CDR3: TGTGCCAGCAGCCCGACAGGGAGAGGAGGTCAGCCCCAGCATTTT.

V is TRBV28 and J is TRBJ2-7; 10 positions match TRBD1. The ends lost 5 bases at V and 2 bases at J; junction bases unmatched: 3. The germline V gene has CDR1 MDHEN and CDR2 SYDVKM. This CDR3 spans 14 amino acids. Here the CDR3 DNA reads TGTGCCAGCAGTCCCGGGACAGGGGCCTACGAGCAGTACTTC. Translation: CASSPGTGAYEQYF.

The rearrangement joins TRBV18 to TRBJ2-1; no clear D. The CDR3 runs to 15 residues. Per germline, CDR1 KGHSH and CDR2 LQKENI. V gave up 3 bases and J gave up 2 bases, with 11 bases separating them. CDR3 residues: CASSPNSQPYNEQFF. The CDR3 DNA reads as TGTGCCAGCTCACCCAATAGCCAACCCTACAATGAGCAGTTCTTC.

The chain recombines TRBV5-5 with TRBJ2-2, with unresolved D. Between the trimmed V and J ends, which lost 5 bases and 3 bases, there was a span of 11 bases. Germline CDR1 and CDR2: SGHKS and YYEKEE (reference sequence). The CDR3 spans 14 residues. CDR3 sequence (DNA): TGTGCCAGCAGAAGTGGGCCCGACACCGGGGAGCTGTTTTTT. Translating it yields CASRSGPDTGELFF.

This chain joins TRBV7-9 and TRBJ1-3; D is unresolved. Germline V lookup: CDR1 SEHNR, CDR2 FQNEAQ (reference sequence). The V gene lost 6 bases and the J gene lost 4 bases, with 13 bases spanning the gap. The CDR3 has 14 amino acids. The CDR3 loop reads CASSFEGVGNTIYF. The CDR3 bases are TGTGCCAGCAGTTTTGAGGGCGTGGGAAACACCATATATTTT.

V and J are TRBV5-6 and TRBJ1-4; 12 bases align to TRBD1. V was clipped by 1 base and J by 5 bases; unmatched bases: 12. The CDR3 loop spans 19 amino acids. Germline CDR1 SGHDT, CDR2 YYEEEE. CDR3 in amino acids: CASSLIGTGGALGNEKLFF. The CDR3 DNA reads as TGTGCCAGCAGCTTGATCGGGACAGGGGGCGCGCTGGGGAATGAAAAACTGTTTTTT.

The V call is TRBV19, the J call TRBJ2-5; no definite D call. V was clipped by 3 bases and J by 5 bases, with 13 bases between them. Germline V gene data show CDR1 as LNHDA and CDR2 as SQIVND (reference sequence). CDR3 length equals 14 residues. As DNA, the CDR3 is TGTGCCAGTAGTATTGGAGCTGTCCAGGAGACCCAGTACTTC. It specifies CASSIGAVQETQYF.

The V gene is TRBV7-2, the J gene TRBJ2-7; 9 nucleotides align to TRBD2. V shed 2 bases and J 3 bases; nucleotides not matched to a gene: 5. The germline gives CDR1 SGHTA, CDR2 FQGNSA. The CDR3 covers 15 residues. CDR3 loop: CASSLSSGGNYEQYF. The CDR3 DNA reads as TGTGCCAGCAGCTTATCCAGCGGGGGGAACTACGAGCAGTACTTC.

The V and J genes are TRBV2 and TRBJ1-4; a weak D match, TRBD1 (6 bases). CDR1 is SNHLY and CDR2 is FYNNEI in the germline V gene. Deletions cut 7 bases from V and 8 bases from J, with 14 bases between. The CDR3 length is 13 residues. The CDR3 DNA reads TGTGCCAGCAAGGGAGGGGGAGACGAAAAACTGTTTTTT. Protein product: CASKGGGDEKLFF. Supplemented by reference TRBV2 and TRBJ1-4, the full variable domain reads EPEVTQTPSHQVTQMGQEVILRCVPISNHLYFYWYRQILGQKVEFLVSFYNNEISEKSEIFDDQFSVERPDGSNFTLKIRSTKLEDSAMYFCASKGGGDEKLFFGSGTQLSVL.

The CDR3 region is CASSLVSGDRGYTF. CDR3 bases: TGTGCCAGCAGCTTAGTGTCGGGGGATCGTGGCTACACCTTC. This chain links TRBV7-8 with TRBJ1-2; possibly TRBD1 for D (5 bases). The CDR3 is 14 residues long. Trimming shortened V by 1 base and J by 7 bases, and 13 bases separated the two germline ends. Germline V CDR1 and CDR2: SGHVS, FQNEAQ.

CDR3 amino acids: CASSVSSGVGNYQETQYF. CDR3 nucleotides: TGTGCCAGCAGCGTTTCGAGCGGGGTGGGGAATTACCAAGAGACCCAGTACTTC. The chain employs TRBV9 and TRBJ2-5, with 7 bases lining up with TRBD2. Unmatched junction bases numbered 13, after V lost 2 bases and J lost 0 bases. CDR3 size: 18 residues. Germline CDR1 and CDR2: SGDLS and YYNGEE.

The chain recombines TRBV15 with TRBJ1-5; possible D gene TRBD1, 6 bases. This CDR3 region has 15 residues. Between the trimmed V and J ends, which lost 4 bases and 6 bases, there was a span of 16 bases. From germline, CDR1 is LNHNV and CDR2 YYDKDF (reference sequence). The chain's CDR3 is CATSTDRGGTQPQHF. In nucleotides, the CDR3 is TGTGCCACCAGCACAGATAGGGGGGGCACTCAGCCCCAGCATTTT.

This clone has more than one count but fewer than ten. The chain's CDR3 is CASSLRRTGDPRYYNEQFF. Written as DNA, the CDR3 is TGTGCCAGCAGTTTAAGAAGGACAGGGGACCCCCGGTATTACAATGAGCAGTTCTTC. The genes are TRBV28 and TRBJ2-1; TRBD1 aligns across 9 bases. J was trimmed by 4 bases and V by 2 bases; bases with no gene match: 15. The germline V gene has CDR1 MDHEN and CDR2 SYDVKM. The CDR3 contains 19 residues.

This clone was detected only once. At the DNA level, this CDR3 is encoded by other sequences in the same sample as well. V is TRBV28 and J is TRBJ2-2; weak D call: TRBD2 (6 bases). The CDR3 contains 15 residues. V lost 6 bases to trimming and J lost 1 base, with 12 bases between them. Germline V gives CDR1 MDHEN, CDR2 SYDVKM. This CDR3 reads CASRPGTGNTGELFF. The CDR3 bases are TGTGCCAGCAGACCCGGGACTGGGAACACCGGGGAGCTGTTTTTT.

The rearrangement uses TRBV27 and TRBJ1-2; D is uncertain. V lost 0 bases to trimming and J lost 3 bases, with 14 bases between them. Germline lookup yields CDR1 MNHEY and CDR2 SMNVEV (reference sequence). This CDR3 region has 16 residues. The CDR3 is CASSLSHRGYDYGYTF. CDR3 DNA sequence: TGTGCCAGCAGTTTATCTCATCGGGGTTATGACTATGGCTACACCTTC.

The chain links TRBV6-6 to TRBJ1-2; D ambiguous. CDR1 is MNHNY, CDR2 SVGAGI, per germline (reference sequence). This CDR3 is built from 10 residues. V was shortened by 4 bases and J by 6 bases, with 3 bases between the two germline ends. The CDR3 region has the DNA TGTGCCAGCAGTTCAAATGGCTACACCTTC. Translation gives CASSSNGYTF.

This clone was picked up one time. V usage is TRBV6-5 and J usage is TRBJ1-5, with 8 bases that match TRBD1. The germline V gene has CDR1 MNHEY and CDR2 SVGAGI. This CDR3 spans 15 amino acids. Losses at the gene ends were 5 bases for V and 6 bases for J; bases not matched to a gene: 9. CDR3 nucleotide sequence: TGTGCCAGCAGTGCGGCGGGGGACAGGTCTCAGCCCCAGCATTTT. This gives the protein CASSAAGDRSQPQHF.